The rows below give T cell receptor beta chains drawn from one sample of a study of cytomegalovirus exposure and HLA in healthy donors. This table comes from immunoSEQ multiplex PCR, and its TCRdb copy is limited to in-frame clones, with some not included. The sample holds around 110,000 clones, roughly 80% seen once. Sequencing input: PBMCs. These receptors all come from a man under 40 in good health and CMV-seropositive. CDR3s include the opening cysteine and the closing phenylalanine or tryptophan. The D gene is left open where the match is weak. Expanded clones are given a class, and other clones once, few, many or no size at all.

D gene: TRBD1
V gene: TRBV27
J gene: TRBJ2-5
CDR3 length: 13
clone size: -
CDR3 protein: CASRLQGGETQYF
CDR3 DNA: TGTGCCAGCAGGTTACAGGGGGGAGAGACCCAGTACTTC

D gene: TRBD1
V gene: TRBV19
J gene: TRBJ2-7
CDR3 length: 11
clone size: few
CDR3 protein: CASSQGVEQYF
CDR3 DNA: TGTGCCAGCAGCCAGGGGGTTGAGCAGTACTTC

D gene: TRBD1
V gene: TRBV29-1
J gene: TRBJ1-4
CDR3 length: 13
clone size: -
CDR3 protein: CSVSQGAREKLFF
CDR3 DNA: TGCAGCGTCTCACAGGGGGCTAGAGAAAAACTGTTTTTT

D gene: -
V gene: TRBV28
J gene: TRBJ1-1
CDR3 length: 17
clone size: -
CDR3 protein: CASRPFPGQALNTEAFF
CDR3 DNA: TGTGCCAGCAGGCCCTTCCCGGGACAAGCATTGAACACTGAAGCTTTCTTT

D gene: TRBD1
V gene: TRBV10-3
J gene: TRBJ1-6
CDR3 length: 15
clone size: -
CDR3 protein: CAISWDSYNNSPLHF
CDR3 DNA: TGTGCCATCAGTTGGGACAGCTATAATAATTCACCCCTCCACTTT

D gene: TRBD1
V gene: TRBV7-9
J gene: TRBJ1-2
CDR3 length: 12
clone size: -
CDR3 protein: CASSPTGTGYTF
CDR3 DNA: TGTGCCAGCAGCCCGACAGGGACTGGCTACACCTTC

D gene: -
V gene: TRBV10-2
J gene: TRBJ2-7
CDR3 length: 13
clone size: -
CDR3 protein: CASSDVLPYEQYF
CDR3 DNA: TGCGCCAGCAGTGATGTACTCCCCTACGAGCAGTACTTC

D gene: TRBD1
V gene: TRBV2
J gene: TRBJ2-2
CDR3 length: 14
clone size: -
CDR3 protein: CASQRDREGGELFF
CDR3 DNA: TGTGCCAGCCAGAGGGACAGGGAAGGCGGGGAGCTGTTTTTT

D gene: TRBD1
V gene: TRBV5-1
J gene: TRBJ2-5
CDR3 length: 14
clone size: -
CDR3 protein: CASSLGGSLETQYF
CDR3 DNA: TGCGCCAGCAGCTTAGGGGGCAGTTTGGAGACCCAGTACTTC

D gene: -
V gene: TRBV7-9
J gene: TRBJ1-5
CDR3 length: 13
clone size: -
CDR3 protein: CASSLTGDQPQHF
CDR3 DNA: TGTGCCAGCAGCTTAACAGGAGATCAGCCCCAGCATTTT

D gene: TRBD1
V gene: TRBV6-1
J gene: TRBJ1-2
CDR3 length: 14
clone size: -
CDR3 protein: CAGGPQGFYYGYTF
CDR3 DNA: TGTGCCGGCGGACCACAGGGGTTTTACTATGGCTACACCTTC

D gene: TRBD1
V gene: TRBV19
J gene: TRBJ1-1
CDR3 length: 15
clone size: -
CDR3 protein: CASSRGLSLNTEAFF
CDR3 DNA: TGTGCCAGTAGCAGGGGGCTTTCATTGAACACTGAAGCTTTCTTT